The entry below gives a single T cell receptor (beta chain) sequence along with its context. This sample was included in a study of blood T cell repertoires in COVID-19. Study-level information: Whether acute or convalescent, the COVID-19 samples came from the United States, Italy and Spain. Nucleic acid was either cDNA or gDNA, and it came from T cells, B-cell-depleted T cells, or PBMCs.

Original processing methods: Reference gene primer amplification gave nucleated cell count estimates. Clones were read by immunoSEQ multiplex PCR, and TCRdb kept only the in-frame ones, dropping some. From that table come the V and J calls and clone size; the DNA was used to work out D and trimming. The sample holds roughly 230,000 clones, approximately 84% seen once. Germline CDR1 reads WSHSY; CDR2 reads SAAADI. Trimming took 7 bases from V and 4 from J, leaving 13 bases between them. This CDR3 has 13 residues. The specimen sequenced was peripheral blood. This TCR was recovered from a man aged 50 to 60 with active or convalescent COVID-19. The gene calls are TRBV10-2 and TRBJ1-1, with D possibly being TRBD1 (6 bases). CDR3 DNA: TGCGCCAGCACAGGGGTGGCCCTCACTGAAGCTTTCTTT. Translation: CASTGVALTEAFF.